This T cell receptor beta chain was sequenced in a study of blood T cell repertoires in COVID-19. On the study more broadly: T cells, B-cell-depleted T cells, or PBMCs supplied cDNA or gDNA.

Profiling relied on immunoSEQ multiplex PCR, and the TCRdb table lists in-frame clones only, not all of them. The sample consists of 200,000 to 300,000 clones, approximately 88% of them appearing once. Individuals drawn from about two dozen US areas were about 18 to 90 years old. Grouping used clinical history reported by participants in a survey and questionnaire. Participants classified as exposed had met a COVID-19 case within 2 weeks before study entry. The sequencing sample was made of PBMCs or T cells enriched from blood (not recorded which). The sequence derives from a woman in her thirties or forties who had been exposed to COVID-19.

CDR3 in DNA: TGCGCCAGCAGCTTAGATTCACTAGCGGATAACACCGGGGAGCTGTTTTTT. Translating gives CASSLDSLADNTGELFF. The chain joins TRBV5-1 to TRBJ2-2, with 8 positions matching TRBD2. CDR1 and CDR2 from the germline V gene are SGHRS and YFSETQ. Trimming removed 2 bases from V and 2 bases from J; junction bases left unmatched: 8. This CDR3 has 17 amino acids.